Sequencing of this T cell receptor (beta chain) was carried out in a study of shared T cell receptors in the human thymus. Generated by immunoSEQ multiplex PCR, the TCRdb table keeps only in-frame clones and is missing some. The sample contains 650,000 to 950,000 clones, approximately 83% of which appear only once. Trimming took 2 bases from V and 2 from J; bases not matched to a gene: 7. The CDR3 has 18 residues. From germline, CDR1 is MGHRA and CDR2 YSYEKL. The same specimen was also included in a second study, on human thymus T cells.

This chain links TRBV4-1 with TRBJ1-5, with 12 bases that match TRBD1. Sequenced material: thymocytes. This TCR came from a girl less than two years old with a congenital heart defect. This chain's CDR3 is CASSQPGTGGEGNQPQHF. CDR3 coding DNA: TGCGCCAGCAGCCAACCCGGGACAGGGGGCGAGGGCAATCAGCCCCAGCATTTT.